The T cell receptor beta chain described here comes from a study of T cell responses to AZD1222 COVID-19 vaccine. V was shortened by 6 bases and J by 5 bases, with 14 bases between the two germline ends. This CDR3 has 14 amino acids. Germline assignment: CDR1 SGHAT and CDR2 FQNNGV. Data came from immunoSEQ multiplex PCR; TCRdb stores just in-frame clones and leaves some out. The table includes 130,000 to 150,000 clones, 82% detected once. Regarding the study as a whole: With dominance at 160-218 and 743-854, vaccine-associated CD4 TCRs spanned spike. Donors were mostly white British, more females; clonal diversity possibly underestimated.

This clone was seen only once. Its specificity is unknown. Sequenced material: peripheral blood, taken on day 0 of MenACWY control vaccination. The clonotype was recovered from an adult in good health. This sequence joins TRBV11-2 and TRBJ2-1; the D gene is possibly TRBD1 (6 bases). CDR3 sequence: CASSIKGGHNEQFF. CDR3 bases: TGTGCCAGCAGTATAAAAGGGGGTCACAATGAGCAGTTCTTC.